The following is a T cell receptor (beta chain) sequence with its context. CDR3 size: 12 residues. V dropped 4 bases and J dropped 6 bases, with 11 bases sitting between them. Germline loops: CDR1 SGHTS, CDR2 YDEGEE. Original data processing: Reference gene primer amplification yielded estimated nucleated cell counts. Only in-frame clones appear in the TCRdb table, and some are missing; sequencing was by immunoSEQ multiplex PCR. V, J and clone size are those of that table, while D and trimming were read from the DNA. Seen here are 100,000 to 150,000 clones, roughly 90% observed once, and the top ten hold roughly 7.6%. This entry is derived from a study of blood T cell repertoires in COVID-19. Study-wide background: Both acute and convalescent COVID-19 samples were obtained from the United States, Italy and Spain.

The receptor comes from a man aged 50 or older with acute or convalescent COVID-19. What was sequenced was peripheral blood. The rearrangement uses TRBV5-8 and TRBJ2-7, with D possibly matching TRBD2 (7 bases). The DNA of the CDR3 is TGTGCCAGCAGCCTCGGGGGGCTCGAGCAGTACTTC. It yields the protein CASSLGGLEQYF.